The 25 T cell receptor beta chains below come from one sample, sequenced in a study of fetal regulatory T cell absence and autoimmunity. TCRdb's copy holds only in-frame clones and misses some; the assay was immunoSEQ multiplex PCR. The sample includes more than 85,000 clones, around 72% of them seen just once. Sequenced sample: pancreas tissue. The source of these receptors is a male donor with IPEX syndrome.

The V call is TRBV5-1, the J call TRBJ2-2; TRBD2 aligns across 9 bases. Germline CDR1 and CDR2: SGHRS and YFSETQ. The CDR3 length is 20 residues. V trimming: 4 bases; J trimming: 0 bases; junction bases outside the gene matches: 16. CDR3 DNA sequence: TGCGCCAGCAGCGCCCCGGCCCCCCAGCGGGGGGTCACGAACACCGGGGAGCTGTTTTTT. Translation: CASSAPAPQRGVTNTGELFF.

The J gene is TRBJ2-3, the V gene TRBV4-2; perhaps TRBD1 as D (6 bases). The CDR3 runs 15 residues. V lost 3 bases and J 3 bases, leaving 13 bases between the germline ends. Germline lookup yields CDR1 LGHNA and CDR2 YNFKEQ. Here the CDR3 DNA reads TGTGCCAGCAGCCAGAGTGCTACAGGGACAGATACGCAGTATTTT. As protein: CASSQSATGTDTQYF.

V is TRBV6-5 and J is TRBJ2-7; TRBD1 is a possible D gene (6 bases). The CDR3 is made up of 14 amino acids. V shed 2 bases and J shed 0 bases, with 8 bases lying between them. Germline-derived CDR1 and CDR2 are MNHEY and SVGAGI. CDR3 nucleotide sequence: TGTGCCAGCAGTTACGGGGGCTTCTCCTACGAGCAGTACTTC. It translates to CASSYGGFSYEQYF.

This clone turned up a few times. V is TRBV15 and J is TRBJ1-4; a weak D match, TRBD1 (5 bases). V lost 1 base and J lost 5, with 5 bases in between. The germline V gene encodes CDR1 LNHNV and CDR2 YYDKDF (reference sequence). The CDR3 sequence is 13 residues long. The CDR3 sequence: CATSRGTNEKLFF. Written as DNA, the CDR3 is TGTGCCACCAGCAGAGGGACAAATGAAAAACTGTTTTTT.

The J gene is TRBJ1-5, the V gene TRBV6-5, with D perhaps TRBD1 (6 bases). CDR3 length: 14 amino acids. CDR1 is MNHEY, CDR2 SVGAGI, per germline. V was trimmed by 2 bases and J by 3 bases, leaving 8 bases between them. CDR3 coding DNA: TGTGCCAGCAGTTACGGGGGCGCCAATCAGCCCCAGCATTTT. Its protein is CASSYGGANQPQHF.

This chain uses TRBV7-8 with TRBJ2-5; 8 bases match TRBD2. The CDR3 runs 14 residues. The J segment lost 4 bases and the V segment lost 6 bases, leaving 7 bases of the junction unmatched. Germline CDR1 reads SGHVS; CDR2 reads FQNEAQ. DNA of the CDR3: TGTGCCAGCAGAGTAGCGGGATTTGGAGAGACCCAGTACTTC. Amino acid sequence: CASRVAGFGETQYF.

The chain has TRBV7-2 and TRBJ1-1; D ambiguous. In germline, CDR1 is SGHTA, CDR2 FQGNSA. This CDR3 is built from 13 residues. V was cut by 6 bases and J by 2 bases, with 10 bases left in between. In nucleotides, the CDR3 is TGTGCCAGCAGACGCCCAGGCAACACTGAAGCTTTCTTT. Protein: CASRRPGNTEAFF.

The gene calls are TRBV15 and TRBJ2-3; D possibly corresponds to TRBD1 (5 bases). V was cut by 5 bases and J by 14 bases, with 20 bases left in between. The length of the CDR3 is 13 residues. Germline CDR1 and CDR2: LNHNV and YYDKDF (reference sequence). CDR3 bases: TGTGCCACCAGCTGTATTAGGGGCAACCTCCCGTATTTT. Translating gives CATSCIRGNLPYF.

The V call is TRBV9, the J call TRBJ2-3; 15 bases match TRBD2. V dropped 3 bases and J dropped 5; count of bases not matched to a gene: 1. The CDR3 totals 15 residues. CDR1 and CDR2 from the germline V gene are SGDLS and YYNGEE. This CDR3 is CASSEGLAGGDTQYF. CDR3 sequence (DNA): TGTGCCAGCAGCGAGGGACTAGCGGGGGGAGATACGCAGTATTTT.

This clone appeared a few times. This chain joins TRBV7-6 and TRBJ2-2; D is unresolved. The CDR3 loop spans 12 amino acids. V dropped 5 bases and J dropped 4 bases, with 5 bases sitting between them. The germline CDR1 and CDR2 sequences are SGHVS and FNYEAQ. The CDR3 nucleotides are TGTGCCAGCAGCCCTAGCACCGGGGAGCTGTTTTTT. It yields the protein CASSPSTGELFF.

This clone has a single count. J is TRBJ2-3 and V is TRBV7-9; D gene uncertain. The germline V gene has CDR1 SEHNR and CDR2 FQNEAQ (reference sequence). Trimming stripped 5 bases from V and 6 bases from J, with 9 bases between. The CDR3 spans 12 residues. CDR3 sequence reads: CASSPNADTQYF. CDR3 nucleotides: TGTGCCAGCAGCCCAAATGCGGATACGCAGTATTTT.

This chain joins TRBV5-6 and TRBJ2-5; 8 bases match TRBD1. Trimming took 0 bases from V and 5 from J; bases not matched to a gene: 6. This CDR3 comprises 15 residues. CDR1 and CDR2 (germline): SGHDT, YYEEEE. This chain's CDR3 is CASSLAATGVETQYF. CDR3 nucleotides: TGTGCCAGCAGCTTGGCCGCGACAGGGGTGGAGACCCAGTACTTC.

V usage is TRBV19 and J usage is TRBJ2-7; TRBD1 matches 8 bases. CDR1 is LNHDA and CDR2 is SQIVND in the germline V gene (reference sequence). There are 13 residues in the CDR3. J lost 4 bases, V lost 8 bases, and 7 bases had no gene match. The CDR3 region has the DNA TGTGCCAGTTCTCCAGGGGGCATGTACGAGCAGTACTTC. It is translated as CASSPGGMYEQYF.

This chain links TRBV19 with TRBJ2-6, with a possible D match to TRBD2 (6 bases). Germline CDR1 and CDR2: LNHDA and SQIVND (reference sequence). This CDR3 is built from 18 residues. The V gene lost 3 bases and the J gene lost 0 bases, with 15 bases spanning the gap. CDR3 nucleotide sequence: TGTGCCAGTAGTATCGGGAGTAACACGCCCTCTGGGGCCAACGTCCTGACTTTC. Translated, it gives CASSIGSNTPSGANVLTF. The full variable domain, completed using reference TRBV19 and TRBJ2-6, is DGGITQSPKYLFRKEGQNVTLSCEQNLNHDAMYWYRQDPGQGLRLIYYSQIVNDFQKGDIAEGYSVSREKKESFPLTVTSAQKNPTAFYLCASSIGSNTPSGANVLTFGAGSRLTVL.

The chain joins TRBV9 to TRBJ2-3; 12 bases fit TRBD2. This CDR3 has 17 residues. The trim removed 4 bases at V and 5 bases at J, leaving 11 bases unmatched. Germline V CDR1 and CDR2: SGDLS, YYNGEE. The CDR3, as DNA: TGTGCCAGCAGCCCGACTAGCGGGGGTCTCCGGGGAGATACGCAGTATTTT. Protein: CASSPTSGGLRGDTQYF.

CDR3 DNA sequence: TGTGCCAGTAATGAGAGGGGCAATTCACCCCTCCACTTT. Its translation: CASNERGNSPLHF. This chain links TRBV19 with TRBJ1-6; possibly TRBD1 for D (5 bases). Trimming took 7 bases from V and 7 from J, leaving 11 bases between them. The CDR3 extends over 13 amino acids. CDR1 is LNHDA and CDR2 is SQIVND in the germline V gene (reference sequence).

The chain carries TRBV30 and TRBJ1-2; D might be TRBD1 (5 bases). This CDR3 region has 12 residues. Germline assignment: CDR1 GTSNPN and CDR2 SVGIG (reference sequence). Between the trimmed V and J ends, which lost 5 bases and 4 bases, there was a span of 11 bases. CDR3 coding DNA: TGTGCCTGGGATACCGGGACCTATGGCTACACCTTC. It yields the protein CAWDTGTYGYTF.

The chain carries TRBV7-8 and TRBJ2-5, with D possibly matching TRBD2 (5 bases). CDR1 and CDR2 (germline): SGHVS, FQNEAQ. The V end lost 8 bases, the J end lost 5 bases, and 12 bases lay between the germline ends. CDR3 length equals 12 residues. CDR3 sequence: CASCVASETQYF. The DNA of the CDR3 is TGTGCCAGCTGTGTAGCGAGCGAGACCCAGTACTTC.

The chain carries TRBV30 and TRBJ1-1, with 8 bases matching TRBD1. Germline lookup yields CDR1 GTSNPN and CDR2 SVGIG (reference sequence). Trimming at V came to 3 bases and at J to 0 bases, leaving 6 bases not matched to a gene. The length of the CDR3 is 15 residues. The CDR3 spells CAWSFRDRLNTEAFF. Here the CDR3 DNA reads TGTGCCTGGAGCTTCCGGGACAGGTTGAACACTGAAGCTTTCTTT.

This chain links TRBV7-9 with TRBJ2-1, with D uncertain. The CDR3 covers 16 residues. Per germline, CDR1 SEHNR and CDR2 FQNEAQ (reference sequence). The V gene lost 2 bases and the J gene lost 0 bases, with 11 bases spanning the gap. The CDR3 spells CASSLLRRSSYNEQFF. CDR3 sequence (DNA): TGTGCCAGCAGCTTACTCCGCCGGAGCTCCTACAATGAGCAGTTCTTC.

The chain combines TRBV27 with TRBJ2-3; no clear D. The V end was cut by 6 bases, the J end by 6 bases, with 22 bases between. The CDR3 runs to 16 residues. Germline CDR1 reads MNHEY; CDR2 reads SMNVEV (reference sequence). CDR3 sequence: CASSPPFSSVRDTQYF. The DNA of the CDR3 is TGTGCCAGCAGCCCCCCCTTTTCCAGCGTTAGGGATACGCAGTATTTT.

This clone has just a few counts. CDR3 residues: CASSFGTGQETQYF. The CDR3, as DNA: TGTGCCAGCAGCTTCGGGACAGGCCAAGAGACCCAGTACTTC. This chain joins TRBV5-8 and TRBJ2-5; TRBD1 matches at 8 bases. The germline V gene encodes CDR1 SGHTS and CDR2 YDEGEE. The CDR3 extends over 14 amino acids. The V and J ends lost 2 bases and 1 base, in that order; junction bases with no gene match: 1.

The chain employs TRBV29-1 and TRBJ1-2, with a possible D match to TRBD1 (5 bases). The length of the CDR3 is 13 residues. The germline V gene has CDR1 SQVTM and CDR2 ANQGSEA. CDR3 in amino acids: CGARAREDYGYTF. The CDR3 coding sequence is TGCGGAGCTCGGGCCAGGGAGGACTATGGCTACACCTTC.

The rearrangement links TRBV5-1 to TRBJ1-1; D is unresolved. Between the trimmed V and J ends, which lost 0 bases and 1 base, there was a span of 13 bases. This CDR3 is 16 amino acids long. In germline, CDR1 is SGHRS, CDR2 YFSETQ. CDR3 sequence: CASSLDHLQRNTEAFF. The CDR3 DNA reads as TGCGCCAGCAGCTTGGATCACCTACAAAGGAACACTGAAGCTTTCTTT.

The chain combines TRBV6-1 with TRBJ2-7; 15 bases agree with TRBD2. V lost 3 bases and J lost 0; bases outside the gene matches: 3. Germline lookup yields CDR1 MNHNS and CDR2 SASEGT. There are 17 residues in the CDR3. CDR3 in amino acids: CASSDGTSGRFSYEQYF. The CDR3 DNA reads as TGTGCCAGCAGTGATGGGACTAGCGGGAGGTTCTCCTACGAGCAGTACTTC.